The 15 T cell receptor beta chains given below trace back to one sample, sequenced in a study of OX40 agonist ivuxolimab in advanced cancers. Produced via immunoSEQ multiplex PCR; TCRdb's table is partial and in-frame only. Here the sample spans about 68,000 clones, about 84% being singletons. The material was CD4+ or CD8+ T cells sorted from blood, obtained in a trial of the OX40 agonist ivuxolimab. These receptors were obtained from an adult with an advanced solid tumor such as melanoma, head and neck, liver or kidney cancer.

The J gene is TRBJ2-2, the V gene TRBV27; 13 bases fit TRBD2. V was clipped by 7 bases and J by 7 bases; unmatched bases: 6. Germline V gene data show CDR1 as MNHEY and CDR2 as SMNVEV (reference sequence). CDR3 length: 15 amino acids. The CDR3 DNA is TGTGCCAGCACGACTAGCGGGGGGCGTAACGGGGAGCTGTTTTTT. Its protein is CASTTSGGRNGELFF.

CDR3 coding DNA: TGTGCCAGCAGCTTACGGGGGGGGCCTGTGGAGACCCAGTACTTC. The encoded protein is CASSLRGGPVETQYF. V and J are TRBV7-2 and TRBJ2-5; 8 positions agree with TRBD2. This CDR3 comprises 15 residues. The germline V gene has CDR1 SGHTA and CDR2 FQGNSA. The V segment lost 2 bases and the J segment 5 bases; nucleotides outside the gene matches: 7.

This chain connects TRBV10-3 to TRBJ1-5; a weak D match, TRBD1 (5 bases). The CDR3 runs to 15 residues. V was trimmed by 2 bases and J by 11 bases, leaving 19 bases between them. Looked up from germline, CDR1 is ENHRY and CDR2 is SYGVKD. CDR3 amino acids: CAISEGGVNRGAQHF. The CDR3 nucleotides read TGTGCCATCAGTGAGGGAGGGGTTAACCGGGGGGCCCAGCATTTT.

This clone was seen at least ten times. CDR3 coding DNA: TGTGCCAGCAGCCCACGACAGGGGGCGAACACTGAAGCTTTCTTT. Protein product: CASSPRQGANTEAFF. This chain uses TRBV9 with TRBJ1-1, with 10 bases identical to TRBD1. Germline CDR1 is SGDLS and CDR2 is YYNGEE. V shed 4 bases, J shed 1 base, and the junction held 4 bases outside the gene matches. The CDR3 is 15 amino acids.

This clone was recorded once. This specimen includes other DNA sequences encoding the same CDR3. The V and J genes are TRBV7-2 and TRBJ2-5; D possibly corresponds to TRBD1 (5 bases). The CDR3 spans 13 residues. Germline CDR1 SGHTA, CDR2 FQGNSA. The V end was cut by 1 base, the J end by 5 bases, with 8 bases between. CDR3 loop: CASSLGGRETQYF. In DNA, the CDR3 is TGTGCCAGCAGCTTAGGGGGCCGGGAGACCCAGTACTTC.

V usage is TRBV7-9 and J usage is TRBJ2-7; 8 bases fit TRBD1. This CDR3 comprises 13 residues. After removal of 5 bases from V and 2 bases from J, the junction contained 2 bases not matched to a gene. The germline gives CDR1 SEHNR, CDR2 FQNEAQ (reference sequence). The CDR3 is CASSRDRPYEQYF. CDR3 in DNA: TGTGCCAGCAGCCGGGACAGGCCCTACGAGCAGTACTTC.

The rearrangement links TRBV21-1 to TRBJ2-1; TRBD2 is the table's D call, not checked against the DNA. TRBV21-1 is reported as a pseudogene. This CDR3 has 15 amino acids. The chain's CDR3 is CASSSPGRPRNEQFF. The CDR3 DNA reads as TGTGCCAGCAGCAGCCCTGGGAGGCCACGGAATGAGCAGTTCTTC.

The chain employs TRBV7-8 and TRBJ1-4; tentatively, D is TRBD1 (6 bases). The V end lost 7 bases, the J end lost 2 bases, and 20 bases lay between the germline ends. This CDR3 region has 17 residues. Germline V gene lookup returns CDR1 SGHVS and CDR2 FQNEAQ. The CDR3 DNA follows: TGTGCCAGCAAGCCTTGGAATAAGGGGGAGACTAATGAAAAACTGTTTTTT. Encoded protein: CASKPWNKGETNEKLFF.

The chain couples TRBV5-1 to TRBJ2-7; D may be TRBD2 (5 bases). V was shortened by 4 bases and J by 2 bases, with 16 bases between the two germline ends. The germline gives CDR1 SGHRS, CDR2 YFSETQ. The CDR3 extends over 15 amino acids. The CDR3 sequence is CASSPRERGPYEQYF. DNA of the CDR3: TGCGCCAGCAGCCCCCGGGAACGGGGTCCCTACGAGCAGTACTTC.

This chain connects TRBV7-3 to TRBJ2-7; 10 nucleotides align to TRBD2. This CDR3 comprises 15 residues. Per the germline V gene, CDR1 is SGHTA and CDR2 is FQGTGA. V was pared by 4 bases and J by 2 bases, with 5 bases of the junction left unmatched. This CDR3 reads CASSYDSGGTYEQYF. The CDR3 coding sequence is TGTGCCAGCAGCTATGATAGCGGGGGGACCTACGAGCAGTACTTC. Combining the CDR3 with reference TRBV7-3 and TRBJ2-7 gives the whole variable domain GAGVSQTPSNKVTEKGKYVELRCDPISGHTALYWYRQSLGQGPEFLIYFQGTGAADDSGLPNDRFFAVRPEGSVSTLKIQRTERGDSAVYLCASSYDSGGTYEQYFGPGTRLTVT.

The chain has TRBV11-2 and TRBJ1-4; no definite D call. CDR1 is SGHAT, CDR2 FQNNGV, per germline. V gave up 6 bases and J gave up 7 bases, with 12 bases separating them. This CDR3 spans 13 amino acids. CDR3 bases: TGTGCCAGCAGGCGTGGTTTGACTGAAAAACTGTTTTTT. It codes for CASRRGLTEKLFF.

The chain links TRBV18 to TRBJ2-2; the D is unclear. This CDR3 contains 12 residues. CDR1 KGHSH and CDR2 LQKENI come from the germline V gene. Deletions cut 3 bases from V and 3 bases from J, with 2 bases between. CDR3 in amino acids: CASSPDTGELFF. CDR3 nucleotide sequence: TGTGCCAGCTCACCCGACACCGGGGAGCTGTTTTTT. The full variable domain, with the rest looked up from reference TRBV18 and TRBJ2-2, is NAGVMQNPRHLVRRRGQEARLRCSPMKGHSHVYWYRQLPEEGLKFMVYLQKENIIDESGMPKERFSAEFPKEGPSILRIQQVVRGDSAAYFCASSPDTGELFFGEGSRLTVL.

This clone was picked up one time. This rearrangement joins TRBV29-1 to TRBJ1-2; D is unresolved. Per the germline V gene, CDR1 is SQVTM and CDR2 is ANQGSEA. V dropped 4 bases and J dropped 8 bases, with 11 bases sitting between them. This CDR3 comprises 11 residues. The CDR3: CSVGSGYGYTF. CDR3 nucleotide sequence: TGCAGCGTTGGATCGGGGTACGGCTACACCTTC.

This chain joins TRBV19 and TRBJ2-6, with TRBD1 matching over 12 bases. Germline loops: CDR1 LNHDA, CDR2 SQIVND (reference sequence). V was clipped by 3 bases and J by 2 bases; unmatched bases: 11. This CDR3 comprises 20 residues. The CDR3 DNA reads TGTGCCAGTAGTATGGGGGACAGGGGGCTATGGGTCCCTGGGGCCAACGTCCTGACTTTC. Translating it yields CASSMGDRGLWVPGANVLTF.

This clone turned up a few times. The chain couples TRBV15 to TRBJ1-6; the match to TRBD1 covers 9 bases. The length of the CDR3 is 18 residues. Germline-derived CDR1 and CDR2 are LNHNV and YYDKDF (reference sequence). The V gene end was trimmed by 2 bases and the J gene end by 1 base; junction bases not matched to a gene: 6. This CDR3 reads CATSRTGQGGSYNSPLHF. For the CDR3, the DNA is TGTGCCACCAGCAGAACGGGACAGGGCGGATCCTATAATTCACCCCTCCACTTT.